This T cell receptor (beta chain) was identified in a study of CXCR3-negative and CXCR3-positive naive CD8 T cells. Study-level results: For CXCR3-positive naive cells, TRB CDR3s were more hydrophobic than those of CXCR3-negative naive cells. Memory cells diverged, while naive CXCR3-positive and CXCR3-negative cells had similar TRBV-TRBJ usage. Naive subsets had comparable surface CD5; TCR strength was inferred from TRB CDR3 properties.

Preparation of TRB cDNA libraries relied on 5' RACE carrying UMI labels. After re-calling the 5' RACE reads, TCRdb lists one entry per CDR3 protein, DNA absent. In total, the table holds 150,000 to 180,000 distinct CDR3 sequences. Germline CDR1 is SEHNR and CDR2 is FQNEAQ (reference sequence). The CDR3 contains 14 residues. A note on this clonotype: What it recognizes is unknown.

Specimen: naive CXCR3+ CD8+ T cells from blood. The subset: CD45RO-CCR7+CD27+CD95- naive CD8+ T cells expressing CXCR3 (TNR3+). The chain joins TRBV7-9 to TRBJ1-1; TCRdb lists TRBD1, though no DNA is available to test this call. This TCR was recovered from a human donor in good health. Some clones in this sample may be carry-over from other donors' samples. CDR3: CASSPLAGVLEAFF.